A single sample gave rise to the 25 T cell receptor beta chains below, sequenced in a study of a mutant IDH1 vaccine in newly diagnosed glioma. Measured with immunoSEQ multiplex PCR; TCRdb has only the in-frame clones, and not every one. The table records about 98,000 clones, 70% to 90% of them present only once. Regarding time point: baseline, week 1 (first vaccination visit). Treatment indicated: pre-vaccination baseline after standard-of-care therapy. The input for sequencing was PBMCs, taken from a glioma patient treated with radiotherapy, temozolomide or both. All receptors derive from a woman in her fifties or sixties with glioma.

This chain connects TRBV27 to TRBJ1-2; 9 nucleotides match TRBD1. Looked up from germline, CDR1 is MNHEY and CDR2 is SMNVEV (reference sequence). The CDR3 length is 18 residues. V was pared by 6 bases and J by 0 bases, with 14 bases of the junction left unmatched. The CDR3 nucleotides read TGTGCCAGCAGGGCCGCCGGGACAGGGAAATTTCCTAACTATGGCTACACCTTC. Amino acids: CASRAAGTGKFPNYGYTF.

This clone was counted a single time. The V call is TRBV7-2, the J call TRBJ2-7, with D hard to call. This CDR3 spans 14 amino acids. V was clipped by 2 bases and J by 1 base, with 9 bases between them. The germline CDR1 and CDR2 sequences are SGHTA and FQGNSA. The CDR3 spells CASSLSDGSYEQYF. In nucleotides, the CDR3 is TGTGCCAGCAGCTTATCGGACGGATCCTACGAGCAGTACTTC.

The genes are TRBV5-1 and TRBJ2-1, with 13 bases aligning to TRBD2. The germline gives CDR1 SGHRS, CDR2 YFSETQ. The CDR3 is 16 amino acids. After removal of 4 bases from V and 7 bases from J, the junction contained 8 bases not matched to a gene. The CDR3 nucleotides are TGCGCCAGCAGCCTTGGCCGGGGACTAGCGGGGAATGAGCAGTTCTTC. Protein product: CASSLGRGLAGNEQFF.

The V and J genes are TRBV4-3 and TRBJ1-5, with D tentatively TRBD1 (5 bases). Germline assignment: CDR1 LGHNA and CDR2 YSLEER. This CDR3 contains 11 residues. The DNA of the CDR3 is TGCCAGGACGAGGGGTATCAGCCCCAGCATTTT. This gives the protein CQDEGYQPQHF.

In nucleotides, the CDR3 is TGTGCCAGCAGCGTTCAGGCGGGTAGGGCAGATACGCAGTATTTT. It specifies CASSVQAGRADTQYF. The gene calls are TRBV9 and TRBJ2-3, with D perhaps matching TRBD2 (5 bases). Trimming removed 2 bases at V and 4 bases at J, with 14 bases between. The CDR3 loop spans 15 amino acids. Germline loops: CDR1 SGDLS, CDR2 YYNGEE.

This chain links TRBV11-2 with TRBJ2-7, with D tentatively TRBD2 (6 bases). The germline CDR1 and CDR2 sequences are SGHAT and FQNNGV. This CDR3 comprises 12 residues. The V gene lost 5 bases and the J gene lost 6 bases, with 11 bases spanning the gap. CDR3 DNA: TGTGCCAGCAGCGCCGGGGGAGGCGAGCAGTACTTC. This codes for CASSAGGGEQYF.

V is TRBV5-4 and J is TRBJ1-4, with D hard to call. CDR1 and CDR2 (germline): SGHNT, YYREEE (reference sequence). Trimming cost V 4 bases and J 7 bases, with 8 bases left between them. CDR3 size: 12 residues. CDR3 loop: CASSMLGEKLFF. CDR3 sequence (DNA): TGTGCCAGCAGCATGCTGGGTGAAAAACTGTTTTTT.

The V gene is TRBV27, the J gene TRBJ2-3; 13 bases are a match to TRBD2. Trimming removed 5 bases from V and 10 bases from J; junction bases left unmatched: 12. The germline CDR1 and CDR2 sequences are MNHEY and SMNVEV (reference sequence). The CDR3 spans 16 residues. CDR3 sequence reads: CASSPILAGGRLSQYF. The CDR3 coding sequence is TGTGCCAGCAGTCCCATACTAGCGGGAGGGCGCCTGTCGCAGTATTTT.

CDR3 in amino acids: CASSPRGTNEKLFF. In nucleotides, the CDR3 is TGTGCCAGTAGTCCCCGCGGCACGAATGAAAAACTGTTTTTT. The chain carries TRBV19 and TRBJ1-4; D gene uncertain. V lost 5 bases, J lost 5 bases, and 12 bases lay in between. Germline CDR1 and CDR2: LNHDA and SQIVND (reference sequence). The CDR3 is 14 amino acids.

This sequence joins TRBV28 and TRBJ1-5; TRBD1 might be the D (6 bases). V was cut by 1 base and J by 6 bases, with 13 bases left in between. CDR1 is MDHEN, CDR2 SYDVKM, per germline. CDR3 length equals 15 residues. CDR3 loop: CASSLLRQASQPQHF. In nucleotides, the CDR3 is TGTGCCAGCAGTTTATTAAGACAGGCTAGTCAGCCCCAGCATTTT.

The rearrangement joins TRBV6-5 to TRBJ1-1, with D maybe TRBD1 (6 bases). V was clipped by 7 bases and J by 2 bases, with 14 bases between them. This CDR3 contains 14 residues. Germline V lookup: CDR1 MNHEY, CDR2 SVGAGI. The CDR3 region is CASTHDRINTEAFF. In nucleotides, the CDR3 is TGTGCCAGCACCCACGACAGGATCAACACTGAAGCTTTCTTT.

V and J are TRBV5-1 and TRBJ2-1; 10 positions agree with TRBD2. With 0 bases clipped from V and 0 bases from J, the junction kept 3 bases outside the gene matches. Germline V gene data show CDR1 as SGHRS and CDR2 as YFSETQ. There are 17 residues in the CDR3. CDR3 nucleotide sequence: TGCGCCAGCAGCTTGGGACTAGCGGGCGCCTCCTACAATGAGCAGTTCTTC. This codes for CASSLGLAGASYNEQFF.

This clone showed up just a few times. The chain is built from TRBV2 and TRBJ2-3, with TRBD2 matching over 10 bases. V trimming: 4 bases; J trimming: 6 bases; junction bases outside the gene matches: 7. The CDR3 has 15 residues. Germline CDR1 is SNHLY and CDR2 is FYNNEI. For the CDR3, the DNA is TGTGCCAGCAGTGGGGTCCTAGCGGGAGTGGATACGCAGTATTTT. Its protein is CASSGVLAGVDTQYF.

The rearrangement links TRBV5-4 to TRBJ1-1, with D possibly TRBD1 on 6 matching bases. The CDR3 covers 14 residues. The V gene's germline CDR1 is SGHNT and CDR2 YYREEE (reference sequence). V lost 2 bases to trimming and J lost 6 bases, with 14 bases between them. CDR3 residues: CASSFAGKGAEAFF. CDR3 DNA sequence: TGTGCCAGCAGCTTCGCAGGGAAGGGGGCTGAAGCTTTCTTT.

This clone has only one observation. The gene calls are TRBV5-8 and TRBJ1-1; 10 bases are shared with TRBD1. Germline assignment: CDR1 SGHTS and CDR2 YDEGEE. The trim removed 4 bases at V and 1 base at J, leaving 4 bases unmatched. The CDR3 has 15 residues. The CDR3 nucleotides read TGTGCCAGCAGCCCGGGGACAGGGGAGAACACTGAAGCTTTCTTT. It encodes CASSPGTGENTEAFF. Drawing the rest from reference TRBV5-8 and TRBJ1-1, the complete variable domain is EAGVTQSPTHLIKTRGQQATLRCSPISGHTSVYWYQQALGLGLQFLLWYDEGEERNRGNFPPRFSGRQFPNYSSELNVNALELEDSALYLCASSPGTGENTEAFFGQGTRLTVV.

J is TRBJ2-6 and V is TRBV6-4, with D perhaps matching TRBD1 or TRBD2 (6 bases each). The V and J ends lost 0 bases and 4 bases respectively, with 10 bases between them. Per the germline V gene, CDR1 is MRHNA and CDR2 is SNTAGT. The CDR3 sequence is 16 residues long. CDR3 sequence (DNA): TGTGCCAGCAGTGACTCGGGGGGCGCGGGGGCCAACGTCCTGACTTTC. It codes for CASSDSGGAGANVLTF.

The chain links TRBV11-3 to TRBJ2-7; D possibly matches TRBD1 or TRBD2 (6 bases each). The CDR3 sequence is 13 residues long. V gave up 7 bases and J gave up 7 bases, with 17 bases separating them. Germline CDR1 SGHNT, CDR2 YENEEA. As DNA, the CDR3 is TGTGCCAGCAAGCCCTCTGGGGGGCGAGAGCAGTACTTC. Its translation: CASKPSGGREQYF.

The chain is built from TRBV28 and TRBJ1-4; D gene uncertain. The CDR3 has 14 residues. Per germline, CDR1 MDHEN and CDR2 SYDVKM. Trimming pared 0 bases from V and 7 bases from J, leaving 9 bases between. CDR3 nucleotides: TGTGCCAGCAGTTTATGGCGGGGAGGTGAAAAACTGTTTTTT. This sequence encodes CASSLWRGGEKLFF.

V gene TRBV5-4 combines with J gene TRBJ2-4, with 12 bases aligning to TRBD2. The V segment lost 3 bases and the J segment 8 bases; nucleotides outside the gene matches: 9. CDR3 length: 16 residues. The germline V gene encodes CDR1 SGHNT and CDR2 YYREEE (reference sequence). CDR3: CASSSLLAGGLYIQYF. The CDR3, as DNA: TGTGCCAGCAGCTCGTTACTAGCGGGAGGTCTGTACATTCAGTACTTC. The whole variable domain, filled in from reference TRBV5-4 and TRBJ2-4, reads ETGVTQSPTHLIKTRGQQVTLRCSSQSGHNTVSWYQQALGQGPQFIFQYYREEENGRGNFPPRFSGLQFPNYSSELNVNALELDDSALYLCASSSLLAGGLYIQYFGAGTRLSVL.

The CDR3 loop reads CASSLMTGWGGELFF. As DNA, the CDR3 is TGTGCCAGCAGTTTAATGACAGGGTGGGGCGGGGAGCTGTTTTTT. The chain has TRBV7-2 and TRBJ2-2; 7 nucleotides match TRBD1. Germline CDR1 SGHTA, CDR2 FQGNSA. The CDR3 has 15 residues. J lost 7 bases, V lost 6 bases, and 11 bases had no gene match. The entire variable domain, with the rest obtained from reference TRBV7-2 and TRBJ2-2, is as follows: GAGVSQSPSNKVTEKGKDVELRCDPISGHTALYWYRQSLGQGLEFLIYFQGNSAPDKSGLPSDRFSAERTGGSVSTLTIQRTQQEDSAVYLCASSLMTGWGGELFFGEGSRLTVL.

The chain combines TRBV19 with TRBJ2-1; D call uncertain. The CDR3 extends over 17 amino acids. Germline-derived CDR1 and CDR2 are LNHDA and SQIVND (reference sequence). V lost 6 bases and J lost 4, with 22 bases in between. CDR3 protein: CASRVGLGRDSYNEQFF. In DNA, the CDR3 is TGTGCCAGTAGAGTCGGTCTCGGGCGAGATTCTTACAATGAGCAGTTCTTC.

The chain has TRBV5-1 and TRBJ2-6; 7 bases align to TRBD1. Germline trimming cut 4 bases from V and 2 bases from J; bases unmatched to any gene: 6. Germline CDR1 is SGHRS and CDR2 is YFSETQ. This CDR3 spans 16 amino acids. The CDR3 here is CASSTAGGPGANVLTF. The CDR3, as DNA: TGCGCCAGCAGCACCGCAGGGGGACCTGGGGCCAACGTCCTGACTTTC.

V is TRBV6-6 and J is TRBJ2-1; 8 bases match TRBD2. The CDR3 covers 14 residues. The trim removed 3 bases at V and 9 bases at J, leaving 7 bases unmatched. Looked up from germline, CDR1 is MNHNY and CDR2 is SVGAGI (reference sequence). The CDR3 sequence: CASSYGSAGGEQFF. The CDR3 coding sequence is TGTGCCAGCAGTTATGGTAGCGCGGGGGGTGAGCAGTTCTTC.

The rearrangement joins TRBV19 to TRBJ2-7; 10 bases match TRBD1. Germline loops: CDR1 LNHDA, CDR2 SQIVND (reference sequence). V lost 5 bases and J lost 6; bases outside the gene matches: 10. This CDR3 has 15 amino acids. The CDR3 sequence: CASSPGDRGPSEQYF. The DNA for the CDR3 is TGTGCCAGTAGTCCCGGGGACAGGGGCCCATCCGAGCAGTACTTC.

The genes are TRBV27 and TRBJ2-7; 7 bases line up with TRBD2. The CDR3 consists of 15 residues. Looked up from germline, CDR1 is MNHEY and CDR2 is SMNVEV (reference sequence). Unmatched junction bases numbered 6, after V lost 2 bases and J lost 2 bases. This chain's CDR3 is CASSLRGVVTYEQYF. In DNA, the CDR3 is TGTGCCAGCAGTTTACGGGGGGTGGTGACCTACGAGCAGTACTTC.